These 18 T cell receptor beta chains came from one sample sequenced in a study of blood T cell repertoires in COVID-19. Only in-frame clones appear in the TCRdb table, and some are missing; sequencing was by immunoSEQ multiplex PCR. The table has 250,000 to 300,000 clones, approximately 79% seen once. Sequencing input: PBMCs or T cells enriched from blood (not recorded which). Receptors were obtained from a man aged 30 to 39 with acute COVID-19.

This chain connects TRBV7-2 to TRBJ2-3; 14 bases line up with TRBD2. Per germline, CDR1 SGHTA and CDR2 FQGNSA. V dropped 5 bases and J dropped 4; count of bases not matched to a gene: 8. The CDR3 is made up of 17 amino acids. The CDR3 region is CASSPPGLAGVADTQYF. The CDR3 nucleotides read TGTGCCAGCAGCCCACCGGGACTAGCGGGAGTAGCAGATACGCAGTATTTT.

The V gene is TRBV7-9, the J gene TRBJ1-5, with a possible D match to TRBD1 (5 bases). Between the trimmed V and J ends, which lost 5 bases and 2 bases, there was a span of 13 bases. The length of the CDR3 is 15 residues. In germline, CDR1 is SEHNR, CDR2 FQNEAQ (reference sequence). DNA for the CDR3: TGTGCCAGCAGCCGGGACGCGGGAGGCAATCAGCCCCAGCATTTT. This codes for CASSRDAGGNQPQHF.

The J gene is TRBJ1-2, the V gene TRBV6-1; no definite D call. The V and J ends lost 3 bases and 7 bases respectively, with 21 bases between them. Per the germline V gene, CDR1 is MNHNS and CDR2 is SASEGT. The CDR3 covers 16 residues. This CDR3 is CASSDWSLPLSGGYTF. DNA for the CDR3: TGTGCCAGCAGTGATTGGTCACTACCCCTGTCGGGTGGCTACACCTTC.

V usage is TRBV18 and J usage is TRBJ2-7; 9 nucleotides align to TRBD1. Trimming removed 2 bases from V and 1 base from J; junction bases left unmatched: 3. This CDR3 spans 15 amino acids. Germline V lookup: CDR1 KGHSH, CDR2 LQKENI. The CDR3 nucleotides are TGTGCCAGCTCACCAGTGACAGGGGGATCCTACGAGCAGTACGTC. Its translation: CASSPVTGGSYEQYV.

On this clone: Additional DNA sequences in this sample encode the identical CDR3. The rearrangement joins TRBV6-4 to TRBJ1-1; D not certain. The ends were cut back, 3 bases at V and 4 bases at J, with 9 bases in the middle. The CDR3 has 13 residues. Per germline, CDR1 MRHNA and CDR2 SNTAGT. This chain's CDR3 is CASSEGSGTEAFF. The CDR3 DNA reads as TGTGCCAGCAGTGAGGGCTCTGGCACTGAAGCTTTCTTT.

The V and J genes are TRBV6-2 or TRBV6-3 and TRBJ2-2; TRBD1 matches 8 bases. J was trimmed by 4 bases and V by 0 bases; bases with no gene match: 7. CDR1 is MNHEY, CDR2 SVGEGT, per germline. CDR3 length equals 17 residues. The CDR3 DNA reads TGTGCCAGCAGTTACTCGAAGATAGACAGGGGCACCGGGGAGCTGTTTTTT. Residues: CASSYSKIDRGTGELFF.

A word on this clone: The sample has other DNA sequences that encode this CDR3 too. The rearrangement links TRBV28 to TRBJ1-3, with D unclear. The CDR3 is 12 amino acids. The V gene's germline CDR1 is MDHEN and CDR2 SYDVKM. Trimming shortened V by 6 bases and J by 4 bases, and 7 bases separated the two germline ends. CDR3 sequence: CASRGGGNTIYF. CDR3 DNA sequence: TGTGCCAGCAGGGGAGGGGGAAACACCATATATTTT.

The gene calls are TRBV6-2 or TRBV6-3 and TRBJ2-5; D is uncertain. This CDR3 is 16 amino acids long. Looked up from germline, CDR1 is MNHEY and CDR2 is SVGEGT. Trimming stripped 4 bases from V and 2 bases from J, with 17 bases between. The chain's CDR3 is CASSSRESPRQETQYF. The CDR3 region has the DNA TGTGCCAGCAGTTCCCGCGAAAGTCCTCGGCAAGAGACCCAGTACTTC.

The CDR3 region is CATDAAGRGYTF. The CDR3 nucleotides read TGTGCCACAGACGCGGCGGGGAGAGGCTACACCTTC. The chain has TRBV19 and TRBJ1-2; D not resolved. CDR3 length equals 12 residues. Germline values: CDR1 LNHDA, CDR2 SQIVND (reference sequence). The germline V and J ends were trimmed by 10 bases and 8 bases, with 17 bases remaining between them. The entire variable domain, with the rest obtained from reference TRBV19 and TRBJ1-2, is as follows: DGGITQSPKYLFRKEGQNVTLSCEQNLNHDAMYWYRQDPGQGLRLIYYSQIVNDFQKGDIAEGYSVSREKKESFPLTVTSAQKNPTAFYLCATDAAGRGYTFGSGTRLTVV.

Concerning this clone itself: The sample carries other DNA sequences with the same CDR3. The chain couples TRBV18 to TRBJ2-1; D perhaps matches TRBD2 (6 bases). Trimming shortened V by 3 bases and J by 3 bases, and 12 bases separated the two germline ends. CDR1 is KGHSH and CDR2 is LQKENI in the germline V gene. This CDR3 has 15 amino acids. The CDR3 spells CASSPGTSNYNEQFF. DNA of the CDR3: TGTGCCAGCTCACCCGGGACTTCGAACTACAATGAGCAGTTCTTC.

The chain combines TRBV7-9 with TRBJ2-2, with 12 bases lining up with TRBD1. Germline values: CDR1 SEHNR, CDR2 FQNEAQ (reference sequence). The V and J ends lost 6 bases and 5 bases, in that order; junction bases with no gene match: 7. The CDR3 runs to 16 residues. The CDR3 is CASRDGGQGATGELFF. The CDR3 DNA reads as TGTGCCAGCAGAGACGGGGGACAGGGGGCGACCGGGGAGCTGTTTTTT.

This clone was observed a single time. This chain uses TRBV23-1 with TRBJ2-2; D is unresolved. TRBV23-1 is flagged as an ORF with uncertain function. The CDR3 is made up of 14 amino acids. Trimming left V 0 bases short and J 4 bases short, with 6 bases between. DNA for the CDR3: TGCGCCAGCAGTCAATCGAGTGGCACCGGGGAGCTGTTTTTT. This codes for CASSQSSGTGELFF.

The CDR3 bases are TGTGCCAGCAGCGTACGGCAGGGGGCGGACTATGGCTACACCTTC. This encodes CASSVRQGADYGYTF. The V call is TRBV9, the J call TRBJ1-2; 8 bases are shared with TRBD1. CDR3 length: 15 amino acids. Germline V lookup: CDR1 SGDLS, CDR2 YYNGEE. With V trimmed by 1 base and J by 3 bases, 5 bases remained unmatched. Together with reference TRBV9 and TRBJ1-2, the CDR3 gives the full variable domain: DSGVTQTPKHLITATGQRVTLRCSPRSGDLSVYWYQQSLDQGLQFLIQYYNGEERAKGNILERFSAQQFPDLHSELNLSSLELGDSALYFCASSVRQGADYGYTFGSGTRLTVV.

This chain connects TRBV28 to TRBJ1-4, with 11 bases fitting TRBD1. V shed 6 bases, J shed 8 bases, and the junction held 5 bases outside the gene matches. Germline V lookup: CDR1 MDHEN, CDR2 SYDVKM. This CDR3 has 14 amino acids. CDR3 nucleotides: TGTGCCAGCAGGGGACAGGGGGTAGGCGAAAAACTGTTTTTT. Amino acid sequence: CASRGQGVGEKLFF.

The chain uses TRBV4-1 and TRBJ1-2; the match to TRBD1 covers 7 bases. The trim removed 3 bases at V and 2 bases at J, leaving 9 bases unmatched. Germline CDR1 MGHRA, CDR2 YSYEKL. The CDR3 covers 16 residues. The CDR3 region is CASSHPTGTLNYGYTF. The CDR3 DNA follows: TGCGCCAGCAGCCATCCGACAGGGACCCTGAACTATGGCTACACCTTC.

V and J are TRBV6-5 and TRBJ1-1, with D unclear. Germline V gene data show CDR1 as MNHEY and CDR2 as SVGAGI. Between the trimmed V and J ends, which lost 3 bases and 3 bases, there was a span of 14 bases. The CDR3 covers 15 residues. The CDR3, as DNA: TGTGCCAGCAGTTATCGTGGGTTGGAGTACACTGAAGCTTTCTTT. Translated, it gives CASSYRGLEYTEAFF.

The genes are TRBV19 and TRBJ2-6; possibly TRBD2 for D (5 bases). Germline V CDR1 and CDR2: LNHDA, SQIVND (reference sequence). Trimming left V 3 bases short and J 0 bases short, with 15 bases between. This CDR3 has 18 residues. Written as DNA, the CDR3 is TGTGCCAGTAGTATCAGTCAAGTGGGGAGCTCTGGGGCCAACGTCCTGACTTTC. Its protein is CASSISQVGSSGANVLTF.

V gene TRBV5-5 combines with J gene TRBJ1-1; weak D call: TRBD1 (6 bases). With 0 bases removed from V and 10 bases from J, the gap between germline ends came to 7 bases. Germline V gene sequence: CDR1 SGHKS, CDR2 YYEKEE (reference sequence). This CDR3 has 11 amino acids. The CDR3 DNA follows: TGTGCCAGCAGCTTGGGGACAGTAGCTTTCTTT. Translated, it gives CASSLGTVAFF. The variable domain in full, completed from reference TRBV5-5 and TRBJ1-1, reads DAGVTQSPTHLIKTRGQQVTLRCSPISGHKSVSWYQQVLGQGPQFIFQYYEKEERGRGNFPDRFSARQFPNYSSELNVNALLLGDSALYLCASSLGTVAFFGQGTRLTVV.